These T cell receptor beta chains were read from a single sample in a study of patients and donors after allogeneic stem cell transplantation. A single record per CDR3 protein comes from TCRdb applying MiXCR to the RT-PCR reads. The sample records 25,000 or so distinct CDR3 sequences, 29% being singletons. The specimen sequenced was blood, either unsorted or a sorted T cell fraction (not recorded which). The receptors were gathered from a human donor who was either an allogeneic HSCT recipient or a stem cell or donor lymphocyte infusion donor (not recorded which). It is not recorded whose cells these are; they may come from a transplant donor. The CDR3 runs from the conserved cysteine through the conserved F or W. A D gene is named only where the DNA matches it firmly. Some rows have no size entry. The others give once, few or many, or a class for an expanded clone.

clone_size d_call j_call v_call cdr3_aa cdr3_nt
few - TRBJ1-1 TRBV7-8 CASSLPDLTGAFF TGTGCCAGCAGCTTACCCGACCTTACCGGGGCTTTCTTT
- - TRBJ2-4 TRBV3-1 CASSQIRTKNIQYF TGTGCCAGCAGCCAAATAAGAACCAAAAACATTCAGTACTTC
few - TRBJ1-5 TRBV10-3 CAITAHSNQPQHF TGTGCCATCACGGCACATAGCAATCAGCCCCAGCATTTT
few - TRBJ1-1 TRBV28 CASSLYAGEGTEAFF TGTGCCAGCAGTTTATATGCAGGGGAGGGCACTGAAGCTTTCTTT
- TRBD2 TRBJ2-1 TRBV27 CASTPASGGNEQFF TGTGCCAGCACCCCGGCTAGCGGGGGGAATGAGCAGTTCTTC
few TRBD1 TRBJ1-2 TRBV10-3 CAITRTGTRLEDGYTF TGTGCCATCACCAGGACAGGGACCCGCCTCGAGGATGGCTACACCTTC
few TRBD1 TRBJ1-2 TRBV5-5 CASSIPGQEYGYTF TGTGCCAGCAGCATACCGGGACAGGAATATGGCTACACCTTC
- - TRBJ1-6 TRBV5-6 CASSGGGTNSPLHF TGTGCCAGCAGCGGAGGGGGTACCAATTCACCCCTCCACTTT
few TRBD2 TRBJ2-1 TRBV20-1 CSARVLAGGSEQFF TGCAGTGCTAGAGTACTAGCGGGGGGATCTGAGCAGTTCTTC
few TRBD1 TRBJ1-5 TRBV12-3/TRBV12-4 CASSQQGAAQPQHF TGTGCCAGCAGTCAACAGGGGGCGGCTCAGCCCCAGCATTTT
- - TRBJ1-2 TRBV5-1 CASSFPSSAGGYTF TGCGCCAGCAGCTTTCCTAGTTCCGCGGGTGGCTACACCTTC
few TRBD1 TRBJ1-5 TRBV4-2 CASSQEASGTGNQPQHF TGTGCCAGCAGCCAAGAGGCGTCTGGGACAGGGAATCAGCCCCAGCATTTT
- - TRBJ1-2 TRBV6-5 CASSPQGISGYTF TGTGCCAGCAGCCCTCAGGGTATAAGCGGCTACACCTTC
- - TRBJ1-2 TRBV24-1 CATSGSPGDGYTF TGTGCCACCAGTGGATCCCCAGGGGATGGCTACACCTTC
once - TRBJ1-5 TRBV4-2 CASSQEVVNQPQHF TGTGCCAGCAGCCAAGAGGTAGTGAATCAGCCCCAGCATTTT
- - TRBJ1-6 TRBV25-1 CASSEFYNSPLHF TGTGCCAGCAGTGAATTTTACAATTCACCCCTCCACTTT
many - TRBJ1-5 TRBV27 CASSLGGGQPQHF TGTGCCAGCAGTTTAGGTGGCGGTCAGCCCCAGCATTTT
- TRBD2 TRBJ2-3 TRBV5-1 CASSSLGRGSITDTQYF TGCGCCAGCAGCTCCCTGGGGCGGGGGAGTATCACAGATACGCAGTATTTT
- TRBD1 TRBJ1-4 TRBV9 CASSVGGTATNEKLFF TGTGCCAGCAGCGTCGGGGGGACAGCAACTAATGAAAAACTGTTTTTT
- - TRBJ2-2 TRBV9 CASSGHPGGLVVSGELFF TGTGCCAGCAGCGGTCACCCCGGAGGGCTAGTGGTCTCCGGGGAGCTGTTTTTT
few - TRBJ1-5 TRBV20-1 CSARVSTGNQPQHF TGCAGTGCTAGAGTAAGTACAGGCAATCAGCCCCAGCATTTT
- - TRBJ2-5 TRBV2 CASSPLRGRSSQETQYF TGTGCCAGCAGCCCCCTGAGGGGCCGCTCATCCCAAGAGACCCAGTACTTC
- TRBD2 TRBJ2-1 TRBV20-1 CSARVLGLAFYNEQFF TGCAGTGCTAGAGTCCTGGGACTAGCGTTCTACAATGAGCAGTTCTTC
- TRBD2 TRBJ2-3 TRBV4-1 CASSPTPRTSWATDTQYF TGCGCCAGCAGCCCGACCCCCCGGACTAGCTGGGCCACAGATACGCAGTATTTT
- TRBD1 TRBJ2-5 TRBV5-1 CASSSVGTGKTQYF TGCGCCAGCAGCTCTGTAGGGACAGGGAAGACCCAGTACTTC
- - TRBJ1-2 TRBV3-1 CASSQVAGAYGYTF TGTGCCAGCAGCCAAGTTGCCGGGGCCTATGGCTACACCTTC
- - TRBJ2-7 TRBV3-1 CASSQAGTNEQYF TGTGCCAGCAGCCAGGCAGGTACGAACGAGCAGTACTTC
few - TRBJ1-6 TRBV9 CASSRGANSPLHF TGTGCCAGCAGCAGGGGAGCTAATTCACCCCTCCACTTT
few - TRBJ1-2 TRBV3-1 CASSQENRLSYGYTF TGTGCCAGCAGCCAAGAGAACCGTCTATCGTATGGCTACACCTTC
- - TRBJ1-4 TRBV5-1 CASSHGHDWEKLFF TGCGCCAGCAGCCACGGTCATGATTGGGAAAAACTGTTTTTT
- - TRBJ1-2 TRBV7-2 CASSIALASPLANYGYTF TGTGCCAGCAGCATAGCGTTGGCCTCTCCATTGGCTAACTATGGCTACACCTTC
few TRBD1 TRBJ2-4 TRBV3-1 CASSRDSLTPKNIQYF TGTGCCAGCAGCCGGGACAGTTTAACGCCCAAAAACATTCAGTACTTC
medium-sized - TRBJ1-6 TRBV5-1 CASSLEVRPDSPLHF TGCGCCAGCAGCTTGGAGGTCAGGCCCGATTCACCCCTCCACTTT
many - TRBJ1-1 TRBV12-3/TRBV12-4 CASSDYEKGGTEAFF TGTGCCAGCAGTGACTATGAAAAAGGGGGCACTGAAGCTTTCTTT
few - TRBJ2-1 TRBV5-6 CASSLKQGKNEQFF TGTGCCAGCAGCTTAAAGCAGGGAAAGAATGAGCAGTTCTTC
- - TRBJ1-5 TRBV12-3/TRBV12-4 CASSLNGEGDQPQHF TGTGCCAGCAGTTTAAACGGAGAGGGTGATCAGCCCCAGCATTTT
- - TRBJ1-1 TRBV28 CASSLGQEYKAFF TGTGCCAGCAGTTTAGGGCAAGAATACAAAGCTTTCTTT
few TRBD2 TRBJ2-7 TRBV12-3/TRBV12-4 CASNGGGAYEQYF TGTGCCAGCAATGGCGGGGGGGCCTACGAGCAGTACTTC
- TRBD1 TRBJ1-4 TRBV12-3/TRBV12-4 CASRRHRGPNEKLFF TGTGCCAGCAGACGCCACAGGGGGCCGAATGAAAAACTGTTTTTT
few - TRBJ2-7 TRBV5-1 CASSPGWGSSYEQYF TGCGCCAGCAGCCCGGGATGGGGGAGTTCATACGAGCAGTACTTC
medium-sized - TRBJ2-6 TRBV20-1 CSARDEGNSGANVLTF TGCAGTGCTAGAGATGAGGGAAACTCTGGGGCCAACGTCCTGACTTTC
- - TRBJ2-7 TRBV5-6 CASSLGVAYEQYF TGTGCCAGCAGCTTGGGAGTGGCCTACGAGCAGTACTTC
- - TRBJ1-4 TRBV27 CASSSRPPTNEKLFF TGTGCCAGCAGTTCCAGACCCCCAACTAATGAAAAACTGTTTTTT
- - TRBJ2-3 TRBV12-3/TRBV12-4 CASSVLGPWDTQYF TGTGCCAGCAGTGTCTTAGGCCCCTGGGATACGCAGTATTTT
- - TRBJ1-4 TRBV4-2 CASSQPWEATNEKLFF TGTGCCAGCAGCCAACCCTGGGAGGCAACTAATGAAAAACTGTTTTTT
few - TRBJ2-2 TRBV20-1 CSAPKNTGELFF TGCAGTGCCCCCAAGAACACCGGGGAGCTGTTTTTT
- - TRBJ2-2 TRBV11-2 CASSPRAGTNTGELFF TGTGCCAGCAGCCCCCGAGCAGGGACAAACACCGGGGAGCTGTTTTTT
few TRBD1 TRBJ1-6 TRBV6-5 CASRDSYNSPLHF TGTGCCAGCCGGGACAGCTATAATTCACCCCTCCACTTT
many TRBD2 TRBJ2-5 TRBV12-3/TRBV12-4 CASSPPGGRQETQYF TGTGCCAGCAGTCCCCCGGGGGGGCGGCAAGAGACCCAGTACTTC
- TRBD1 TRBJ1-3 TRBV6-6 CASSSSGTGLNTIYF TGTGCCAGCAGTTCCTCCGGGACAGGACTAAACACCATATATTTT